Listed here are 18 T cell receptor beta chains from one sample, sequenced in a study of shared T cell receptors in the human thymus. Profiling relied on immunoSEQ multiplex PCR, and the TCRdb table lists in-frame clones only, not all of them. The table records roughly 700,000 clones, around 89% of them present only once. Another study also made use of these data, one on human thymus T cells.

Sample: thymocytes. The source is a boy younger than two with a congenital heart defect.

This chain joins TRBV10-1 and TRBJ1-4; D is unclear. CDR1 WNHNN and CDR2 SYGVQD come from the germline V gene (reference sequence). CDR3 length equals 13 residues. The ends were cut back, 2 bases at V and 3 bases at J, with 4 bases in the middle. In DNA form, the CDR3 reads TGCGCCAGCAGTGAGGGCCCTAATGAAAAACTGTTTTTT. As protein: CASSEGPNEKLFF.

This clone has only a few counts. The CDR3 sequence: CASSLEPGQATMNTEAFF. DNA for the CDR3: TGTGCCAGCAGCTTAGAGCCGGGACAGGCCACGATGAACACTGAAGCTTTCTTT. V and J are TRBV11-3 and TRBJ1-1, with 8 nucleotides matching TRBD1. The CDR3 is 18 residues long. V dropped 0 bases and J dropped 0; count of bases not matched to a gene: 9. Germline lookup yields CDR1 SGHNT and CDR2 YENEEA. The full variable domain, with the rest looked up from reference TRBV11-3 and TRBJ1-1, is EAGVVQSPRYKIIEKKQPVAFWCNPISGHNTLYWYLQNLGQGPELLIRYENEEAVDDSQLPKDRFSAERLKGVDSTLKIQPAELGDSAVYLCASSLEPGQATMNTEAFFGQGTRLTVV.

This chain uses TRBV10-3 with TRBJ1-4; no definite D call. The germline V and J ends were trimmed by 2 bases and 5 bases, with 12 bases remaining between them. The V gene's germline CDR1 is ENHRY and CDR2 SYGVKD. This CDR3 region has 15 residues. For the CDR3, the DNA is TGTGCCATCAGTGAGCTCGGCGGTCGGAATGAAAAACTGTTTTTT. This encodes CAISELGGRNEKLFF.

V gene TRBV18 combines with J gene TRBJ2-2; 13 nucleotides line up with TRBD2. V was clipped by 3 bases and J by 1 base; unmatched bases: 5. Germline values: CDR1 KGHSH, CDR2 LQKENI. There are 18 residues in the CDR3. CDR3 region: CASSPTRTSGRNTGELFF. The CDR3 nucleotides are TGTGCCAGCTCACCTACACGGACTAGCGGGAGGAACACCGGGGAGCTGTTTTTT.

The V gene is TRBV29-1, the J gene TRBJ2-1, with 9 nucleotides matching TRBD2. There are 20 residues in the CDR3. Germline CDR1 SQVTM, CDR2 ANQGSEA. Trimming removed 4 bases from V and 6 bases from J; junction bases left unmatched: 25. The CDR3 DNA follows: TGCAGCGTTGCGGGAGGGGGGGCTAGCGGGACCGAAACCCCGGGCAATGAGCAGTTCTTC. Translating it yields CSVAGGGASGTETPGNEQFF.

J is TRBJ1-1 and V is TRBV29-1; D may be TRBD1 (6 bases). This CDR3 region has 12 residues. Germline assignment: CDR1 SQVTM and CDR2 ANQGSEA. The V end lost 6 bases, the J end lost 3 bases, and 11 bases lay between the germline ends. DNA for the CDR3: TGCAGCGTGCGACCAGGGGACACTGAAGCTTTCTTT. It encodes CSVRPGDTEAFF.

The genes are TRBV28 and TRBJ2-7; 7 nucleotides align to TRBD2. The germline CDR1 and CDR2 sequences are MDHEN and SYDVKM. The trim removed 6 bases at V and 0 bases at J, leaving 11 bases unmatched. CDR3 length: 16 amino acids. The CDR3 DNA reads as TGTGCCAGCAGCCTGCGACCTAGCGGAGACTCCTACGAGCAGTACTTC. This encodes CASSLRPSGDSYEQYF.

The V gene is TRBV4-2, the J gene TRBJ2-5, with 12 bases matching TRBD2. The V segment lost 0 bases and the J segment 3 bases; nucleotides outside the gene matches: 8. There are 18 residues in the CDR3. Germline lookup yields CDR1 LGHNA and CDR2 YNFKEQ. The CDR3 coding sequence is TGTGCCAGCAGCCAAGATTCTAGCGGGAGGGCGAGAAAAGAGACCCAGTACTTC. This translates into CASSQDSSGRARKETQYF.

This clone was seen a single time. V and J are TRBV5-1 and TRBJ1-2; 7 bases match TRBD1. CDR3 length equals 13 residues. Trimming at V came to 7 bases and at J to 7 bases, leaving 10 bases not matched to a gene. CDR1 is SGHRS, CDR2 YFSETQ, per germline. CDR3 bases: TGCGCCAGCGGACCAGACAGGGAAAGTGGCTACACCTTC. Its protein product is CASGPDRESGYTF.

The chain carries TRBV28 and TRBJ2-3, with no clear D. Germline assignment: CDR1 MDHEN and CDR2 SYDVKM. V was shortened by 5 bases and J by 2 bases, with 14 bases between the two germline ends. The CDR3 sequence is 15 residues long. CDR3 sequence (DNA): TGTGCCAGCAGTCTTGGGCGCGCGAACACAGATACGCAGTATTTT. As protein: CASSLGRANTDTQYF.

The CDR3, as DNA: TGTGCCATACAGCAGAGAGGGAGAGTGCCAGATACGCAGTATTTT. As protein: CAIQQRGRVPDTQYF. The V call is TRBV15, the J call TRBJ2-3; weak D call: TRBD2 (5 bases). V lost 10 bases and J 4 bases, leaving 21 bases between the germline ends. Per the germline V gene, CDR1 is LNHNV and CDR2 is YYDKDF (reference sequence). This CDR3 is 15 amino acids long.

This clone has a handful of counts. The V gene is TRBV2, the J gene TRBJ2-1; the D gene is possibly TRBD1 (6 bases). The CDR3 is 13 amino acids. V lost 0 bases and J 9 bases, leaving 9 bases between the germline ends. CDR1 and CDR2 from the germline V gene are SNHLY and FYNNEI. This CDR3 is CASSEAGGSEQFF. The DNA for the CDR3 is TGTGCCAGCAGTGAAGCAGGGGGAAGTGAGCAGTTCTTC.

This chain links TRBV28 with TRBJ2-1; 7 bases line up with TRBD1. Trimming cost V 4 bases and J 5 bases; bases outside gene matches: 8. The CDR3 loop spans 15 amino acids. Germline-derived CDR1 and CDR2 are MDHEN and SYDVKM. The CDR3 loop is CASSYTGVEDNEQFF. The CDR3 coding sequence is TGTGCCAGCAGTTACACAGGGGTTGAAGACAATGAGCAGTTCTTC.

V and J are TRBV11-2 and TRBJ2-7; 8 positions match TRBD2. Looked up from germline, CDR1 is SGHAT and CDR2 is FQNNGV. This CDR3 region has 15 residues. V trimming: 5 bases; J trimming: 3 bases; junction bases outside the gene matches: 9. The CDR3 reads CASSQKAGEDYEQYF. CDR3 in DNA: TGTGCCAGCAGCCAAAAAGCGGGAGAAGACTACGAGCAGTACTTC.

The chain carries TRBV28 and TRBJ1-1; 7 bases agree with TRBD1. This CDR3 contains 15 residues. Germline CDR1 MDHEN, CDR2 SYDVKM. With V trimmed by 6 bases and J by 3 bases, 10 bases remained unmatched. CDR3: CASSPPDRQDTEAFF. CDR3 coding DNA: TGTGCCAGCAGCCCCCCGGACAGGCAGGACACTGAAGCTTTCTTT.

The rearrangement links TRBV28 to TRBJ1-1; D remains unclear. This CDR3 is 17 amino acids long. The germline gives CDR1 MDHEN, CDR2 SYDVKM. Trimming took 6 bases from V and 0 from J, leaving 20 bases between them. As DNA, the CDR3 is TGTGCCAGCAGCACTCGTGGGGAGCATGGGATGAACACTGAAGCTTTCTTT. Its translation: CASSTRGEHGMNTEAFF.

The chain combines TRBV9 with TRBJ1-1; D gene unclear. Germline-derived CDR1 and CDR2 are SGDLS and YYNGEE. Trimming left V 0 bases short and J 1 base short, with 7 bases between. The CDR3 sequence is 14 residues long. CDR3: CASSVEAGNTEAFF. Written as DNA, the CDR3 is TGTGCCAGCAGCGTAGAGGCAGGGAACACTGAAGCTTTCTTT.

The chain recombines TRBV5-5 with TRBJ2-7; tentatively, D is TRBD2 (5 bases). This CDR3 spans 17 amino acids. Germline V CDR1 and CDR2: SGHKS, YYEKEE (reference sequence). Trimming removed 4 bases at V and 2 bases at J, with 22 bases between. This chain's CDR3 is CASSRVGVFEGTYEQYF. DNA for the CDR3: TGTGCCAGCAGCCGCGTGGGTGTATTCGAGGGAACCTACGAGCAGTACTTC.